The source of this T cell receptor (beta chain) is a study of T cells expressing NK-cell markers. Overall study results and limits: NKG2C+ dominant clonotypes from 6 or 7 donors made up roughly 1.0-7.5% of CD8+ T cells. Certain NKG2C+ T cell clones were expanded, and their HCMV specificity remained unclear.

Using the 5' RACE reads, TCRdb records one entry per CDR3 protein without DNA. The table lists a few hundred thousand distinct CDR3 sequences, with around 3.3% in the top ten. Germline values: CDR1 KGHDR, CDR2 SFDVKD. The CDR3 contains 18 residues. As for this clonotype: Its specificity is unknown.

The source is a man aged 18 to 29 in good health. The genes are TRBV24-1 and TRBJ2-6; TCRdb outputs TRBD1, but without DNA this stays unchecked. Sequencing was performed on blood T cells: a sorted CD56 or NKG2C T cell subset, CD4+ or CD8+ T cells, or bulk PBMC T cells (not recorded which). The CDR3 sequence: CATSDNGQGEPGANVLTF.